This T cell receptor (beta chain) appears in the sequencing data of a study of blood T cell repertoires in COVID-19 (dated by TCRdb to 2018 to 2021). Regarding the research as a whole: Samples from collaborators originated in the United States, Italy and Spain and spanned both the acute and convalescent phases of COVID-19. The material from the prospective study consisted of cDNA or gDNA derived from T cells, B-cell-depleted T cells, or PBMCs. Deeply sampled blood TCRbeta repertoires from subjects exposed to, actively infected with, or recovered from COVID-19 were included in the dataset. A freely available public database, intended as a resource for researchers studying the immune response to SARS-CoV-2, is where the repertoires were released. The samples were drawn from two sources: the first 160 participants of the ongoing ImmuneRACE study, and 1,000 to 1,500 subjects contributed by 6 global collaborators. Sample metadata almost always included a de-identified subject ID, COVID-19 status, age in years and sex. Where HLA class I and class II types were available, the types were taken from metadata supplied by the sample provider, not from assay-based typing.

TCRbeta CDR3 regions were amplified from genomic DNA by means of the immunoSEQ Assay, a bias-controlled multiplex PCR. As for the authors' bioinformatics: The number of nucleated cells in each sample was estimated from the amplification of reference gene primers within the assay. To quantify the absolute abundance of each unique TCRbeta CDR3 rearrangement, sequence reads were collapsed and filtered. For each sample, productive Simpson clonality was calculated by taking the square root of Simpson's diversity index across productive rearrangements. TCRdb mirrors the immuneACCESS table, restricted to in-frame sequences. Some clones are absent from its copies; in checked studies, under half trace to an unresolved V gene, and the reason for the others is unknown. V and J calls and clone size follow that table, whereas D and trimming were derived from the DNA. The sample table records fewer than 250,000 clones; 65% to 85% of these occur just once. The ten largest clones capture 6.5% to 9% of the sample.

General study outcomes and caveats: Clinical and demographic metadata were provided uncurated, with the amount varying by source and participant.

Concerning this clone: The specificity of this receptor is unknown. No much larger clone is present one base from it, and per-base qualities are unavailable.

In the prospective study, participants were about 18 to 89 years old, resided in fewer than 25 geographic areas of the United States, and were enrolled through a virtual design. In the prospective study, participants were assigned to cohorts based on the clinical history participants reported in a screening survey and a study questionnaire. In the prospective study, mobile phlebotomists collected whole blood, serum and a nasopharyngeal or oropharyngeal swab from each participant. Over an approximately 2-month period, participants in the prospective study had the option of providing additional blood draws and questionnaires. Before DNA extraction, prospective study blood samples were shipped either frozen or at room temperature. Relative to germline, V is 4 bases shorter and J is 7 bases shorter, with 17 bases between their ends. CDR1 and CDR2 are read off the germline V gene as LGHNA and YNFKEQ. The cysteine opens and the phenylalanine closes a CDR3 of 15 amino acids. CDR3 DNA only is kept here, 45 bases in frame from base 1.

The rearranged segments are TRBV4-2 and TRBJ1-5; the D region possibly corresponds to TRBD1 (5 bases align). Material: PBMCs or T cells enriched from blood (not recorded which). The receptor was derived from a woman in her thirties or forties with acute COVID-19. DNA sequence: TGTGCCAGCAGCCCCATGTGGCAGGGTGGGCAGCCCCAGCATTTT. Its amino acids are CASSPMWQGGQPQHF.